These 11 T cell receptor beta chains share one sample of origin, sequenced in a study of vaccination and CD4 T cells after COVID-19. No antigen has been assigned to these receptors. Cultured CD4+ T cells had their DNA profiled by the Oncomine TCR Beta short-read assay. A single record per CDR3 protein comes from TCRdb applying MiXCR to the PCR reads. The profile shows more than 13,000 distinct CDR3 sequences, roughly 61% of them singletons. The treatment was: roughly nine-day PBMC culture with coronavirus spike peptide pools or control peptides (ViraFEST assay). The sequenced sample consisted of CD4+ T cells from blood, cultured in vitro. The receptors derive from a human donor who had recovered from COVID-19.

This clonotype was seen a handful of times. V usage is TRBV24-1 and J usage is TRBJ2-5, with unresolved D. Germline V gives CDR1 KGHDR, CDR2 SFDVKD. This CDR3 contains 13 residues. V shed 5 bases and J shed 5 bases, with 11 bases lying between them. In DNA form, the CDR3 reads TGTGCCACCAGTGGACCCGATGGGGAGACCCAGTACTTC. Its protein is CATSGPDGETQYF.

This clonotype appeared a few times. The chain has TRBV7-9 and TRBJ1-6; TRBD1 matches at 11 bases. The trim removed 5 bases at V and 5 bases at J, leaving 11 bases unmatched. CDR3 length: 18 residues. Germline CDR1 and CDR2: SEHNR and FQNEAQ (reference sequence). CDR3 in DNA: TGTGCCAGCAGCCCGGTCCCGGGACAGGGGGGGGATAATTCACCCCTCCACTTT. It is translated as CASSPVPGQGGDNSPLHF.

The chain uses TRBV29-1 and TRBJ2-5; 10 bases are shared with TRBD1. Trimming took 5 bases from V and 5 from J; bases not matched to a gene: 11. Germline-derived CDR1 and CDR2 are SQVTM and ANQGSEA. CDR3 length: 15 amino acids. CDR3 in amino acids: CSVSGTGVFRETQYF. CDR3 in DNA: TGCAGCGTTTCCGGGACAGGGGTTTTTCGGGAGACCCAGTACTTC. Supplemented by reference TRBV29-1 and TRBJ2-5, the full variable domain reads SAVISQKPSRDICQRGTSLTIQCQVDSQVTMMFWYRQQPGQSLTLIATANQGSEATYESGFVIDKFPISRPNLTFSTLTVSNMSPEDSSIYLCSVSGTGVFRETQYFGPGTRLLVL.

The chain is built from TRBV25-1 and TRBJ2-3; 7 positions agree with TRBD2. Germline V gene data show CDR1 as MGHDK and CDR2 as SYGVNS. This CDR3 is 15 amino acids long. With 6 bases clipped from V and 2 bases from J, the junction kept 8 bases outside the gene matches. CDR3 bases: TGTGCCAGCAGGCCCCCGGGACTATTCACAGATACGCAGTATTTT. This encodes CASRPPGLFTDTQYF.

The V gene is TRBV6-2 or TRBV6-3, the J gene TRBJ1-5; TRBD1 aligns across 7 bases. The CDR3 sequence is 15 residues long. V lost 6 bases and J lost 7; bases outside the gene matches: 12. Germline V gene data show CDR1 as MNHEY and CDR2 as SVGEGT. CDR3 nucleotides: TGTGCCAGCAGGGATACCACAGGGGCCTGGCAGCCCCAGCATTTT. Protein: CASRDTTGAWQPQHF.

The chain has TRBV27 and TRBJ1-1; no clear D gene. The CDR3 contains 16 residues. Looked up from germline, CDR1 is MNHEY and CDR2 is SMNVEV (reference sequence). V lost 1 base to trimming and J lost 0 bases, with 12 bases between them. In nucleotides, the CDR3 is TGTGCCAGCAGTTTATATACCCGGAGGATGAACACTGAAGCTTTCTTT. The encoded protein is CASSLYTRRMNTEAFF.

This clonotype was observed a few times. The rearrangement joins TRBV7-2 to TRBJ1-5; D is undetermined. The V and J ends lost 5 bases and 8 bases respectively, with 19 bases between them. CDR3 length: 15 residues. Germline V CDR1 and CDR2: SGHTA, FQGNSA. CDR3 loop: CASSQFRGRVEPQHF. In DNA form, the CDR3 reads TGTGCCAGCAGCCAATTTCGGGGTAGGGTTGAGCCCCAGCATTTT.

The chain combines TRBV6-1 with TRBJ2-5; D is unclear. Germline V gene lookup returns CDR1 MNHNS and CDR2 SASEGT. The CDR3 runs to 15 residues. Trimming took 6 bases from V and 2 from J, leaving 16 bases between them. This CDR3 reads CASSLQPGGQETQYF. Here the CDR3 DNA reads TGTGCCAGCAGCCTACAGCCTGGCGGTCAAGAGACCCAGTACTTC.

The rearrangement links TRBV5-1 to TRBJ2-3, with a weak D call TRBD1 (5 bases). Trimming shortened V by 0 bases and J by 1 base, and 12 bases separated the two germline ends. The CDR3 has 16 amino acids. CDR1 is SGHRS and CDR2 is YFSETQ in the germline V gene. CDR3 sequence (DNA): TGCGCCAGCAGCTTGGTAGGGGAATACGGCACAGATACGCAGTATTTT. Its protein is CASSLVGEYGTDTQYF.

In regard to this clonotype: The CDR3 end shows no conserved phenylalanine or tryptophan, and so a read error is likely. The V and J genes are TRBV12-3 or TRBV12-4 and TRBJ1-5; D is possibly TRBD1 (5 bases). Trimming stripped 0 bases from V and 1 base from J, with 7 bases between. This CDR3 contains 15 residues. CDR3 loop: CASSLASGSNQPQHL. CDR3 nucleotides: TGTGCCAGCAGTTTAGCGTCAGGGAGCAATCAGCCCCAGCATTTG.

The chain employs TRBV7-2 and TRBJ2-1; D not certain. The last part of the DNA fits TRBJ2-7 better; the J call may be wrong. CDR3 length equals 13 residues. Germline CDR1 and CDR2: SGHTA and FQGNSA. The CDR3 DNA is TGTGCCAGCAGCTTAGCCCCCCCATACGAGCAGTACTTC. Protein product: CASSLAPPYEQYF.